These 29 T cell receptor beta chains were sequenced from one sample in a study of patients and donors after allogeneic stem cell transplantation. TCRdb reprocessed the RT-PCR reads via MiXCR and lists one record per CDR3 protein. The sample has approximately 200,000 distinct CDR3 sequences, approximately 41% seen once. Sequencing was carried out using blood, either unsorted or a sorted T cell fraction (not recorded which). These TCRs come from a human donor who was either an allogeneic HSCT recipient or a stem cell or donor lymphocyte infusion donor (not recorded which). It is not recorded whose cells these are; they may come from a transplant donor.

V usage is TRBV18 and J usage is TRBJ1-6; no definite D call. V was shortened by 1 base and J by 14 bases, with 12 bases between the two germline ends. Germline V lookup: CDR1 KGHSH, CDR2 LQKENI. The length of the CDR3 is 13 residues. This CDR3 reads CASSPLGLVALHF. In nucleotides, the CDR3 is TGTGCCAGCTCACCACTCGGGTTGGTGGCCCTCCACTTT.

The rearrangement uses TRBV12-3 or TRBV12-4 and TRBJ1-5, with unresolved D. The CDR3 spans 12 residues. V lost 7 bases and J 4 bases, leaving 8 bases between the germline ends. CDR3 protein: CASKLRNQPQHF. In nucleotides, the CDR3 is TGTGCCAGCAAATTACGAAATCAGCCCCAGCATTTT.

The genes are TRBV4-3 and TRBJ1-4; possible D gene TRBD1, 6 bases. Germline V gives CDR1 LGHNA, CDR2 YSLEER. The ends were cut back, 4 bases at V and 1 base at J, with 10 bases in the middle. This CDR3 has 15 residues. For the CDR3, the DNA is TGCGCCAGCAGCCCAGGGGACGGAACTAATGAAAAACTGTTTTTT. Translation gives CASSPGDGTNEKLFF.

About this clonotype itself: Possible read error: a much larger clone is one base away. This CDR3 is missing its conserved last phenylalanine or tryptophan, likely due to a read error. The chain combines TRBV12-3 or TRBV12-4 with TRBJ1-5, with D maybe TRBD1 (5 bases). This CDR3 is built from 16 residues. With 3 bases removed from V and 3 bases from J, the gap between germline ends came to 15 bases. The CDR3 coding sequence is TGTGCCAGCAGTTTGGGAGGCCAGGGTACCAATCAGCCCCAGCATTCT. Protein: CASSLGGQGTNQPQHS.

This chain links TRBV11-2 with TRBJ2-1; 9 bases fit TRBD1. Trimming cost V 2 bases and J 0 bases; bases outside gene matches: 2. Germline CDR1 is SGHAT and CDR2 is FQNNGV. CDR3 length: 16 amino acids. CDR3 sequence (DNA): TGTGCCAGCAGCTTATTGGGACAGGGCTCCTACAATGAGCAGTTCTTC. Encoded protein: CASSLLGQGSYNEQFF.

This clonotype was seen a handful of times. V and J are TRBV5-1 and TRBJ2-3; the match to TRBD1 covers 7 bases. V shed 4 bases, J shed 2 bases, and the junction held 7 bases outside the gene matches. In germline, CDR1 is SGHRS, CDR2 YFSETQ. CDR3 length equals 15 residues. This CDR3 is CASSGETGYTDTQYF. DNA of the CDR3: TGCGCCAGCAGCGGTGAGACAGGGTACACAGATACGCAGTATTTT.

This chain links TRBV12-3 or TRBV12-4 with TRBJ2-3; no firm D call. This CDR3 has 13 amino acids. Trimming shortened V by 8 bases and J by 5 bases, and 14 bases separated the two germline ends. CDR3 bases: TGTGCCAGCCAGCCTGGAGATAGAGATACGCAGTATTTT. This translates into CASQPGDRDTQYF.

This clonotype was seen a handful of times. The chain links TRBV14 to TRBJ2-3; D unclear. The germline V gene has CDR1 SGHDN and CDR2 FVKESK. The CDR3 spans 19 residues. The V gene lost 0 bases and the J gene lost 2 bases, with 21 bases spanning the gap. The CDR3 sequence is CASSQDAGSLNLYTDTQYF. Here the CDR3 DNA reads TGTGCCAGCAGCCAAGATGCAGGATCCCTTAACCTTTACACAGATACGCAGTATTTT.

The chain carries TRBV6-1 and TRBJ1-2; D gene ambiguous. Germline CDR1 and CDR2: MNHNS and SASEGT. The CDR3 has 13 amino acids. Trimming removed 2 bases from V and 4 bases from J, with 8 bases in between. CDR3 sequence (DNA): TGTGCCAGCAGTGAACAAGGGCCCTATGGCTACACCTTC. Translation: CASSEQGPYGYTF.

As for this clonotype: The conserved closing phenylalanine or tryptophan is absent in this CDR3, likely reflecting a read error. The chain recombines TRBV20-1 with TRBJ2-2; 11 bases agree with TRBD2. There are 15 residues in the CDR3. Germline V CDR1 and CDR2: DFQATT, SNEGSKA (reference sequence). V lost 7 bases, J lost 2 bases, and 6 bases stayed unmatched. In nucleotides, the CDR3 is TGCAGTGTCACACTAGCGGGAGCTAACACCGGGGAGCTGTTTTTG. It encodes CSVTLAGANTGELFL.

This clonotype was counted between two and nine times. The V call is TRBV27, the J call TRBJ1-1, with 7 bases fitting TRBD1. The J segment lost 6 bases and the V segment lost 6 bases, leaving 19 bases of the junction unmatched. From germline, CDR1 is MNHEY and CDR2 SMNVEV (reference sequence). The CDR3 consists of 17 residues. The CDR3 sequence is CASRLHPRQGGVPEAFF. The CDR3 nucleotides read TGTGCCAGCAGACTCCACCCGAGACAGGGAGGAGTCCCTGAAGCTTTCTTT.

The chain joins TRBV4-2 to TRBJ1-2, with D tentatively TRBD1 (5 bases). The CDR3 totals 16 residues. Trimming pared 1 base from V and 2 bases from J, leaving 14 bases between. Germline V gives CDR1 LGHNA, CDR2 YNFKEQ. CDR3 DNA sequence: TGTGCCAGCAGCCAAGTGGCACCCTCAGGGAACTATGGCTACACCTTC. Residues: CASSQVAPSGNYGYTF.

The sample holds a few counts of this clonotype. The chain couples TRBV14 to TRBJ2-1; the D gene could be TRBD1 or TRBD2 (5 bases each). Germline lookup yields CDR1 SGHDN and CDR2 FVKESK. The CDR3 runs to 19 residues. V was cut by 1 base and J by 3 bases, with 22 bases left in between. In nucleotides, the CDR3 is TGTGCCAGCAGCCAAGGGCCTGTCTCGACGGGGCCTCTCTACAATGAGCAGTTCTTC. Translation gives CASSQGPVSTGPLYNEQFF. The complete variable domain, with remaining parts taken from reference TRBV14 and TRBJ2-1, reads EAGVTQFPSHSVIEKGQTVTLRCDPISGHDNLYWYRRVMGKEIKFLLHFVKESKQDESGMPNNRFLAERTGGTYSTLKVQPAELEDSGVYFCASSQGPVSTGPLYNEQFFGPGTRLTVL.

This clonotype was seen a handful of times. The chain uses TRBV6-4 and TRBJ2-1; D ambiguous. The V gene's germline CDR1 is MRHNA and CDR2 SNTAGT. The CDR3 is 14 residues long. Trimming cost V 3 bases and J 0 bases, with 6 bases left between them. CDR3 nucleotides: TGTGCCAGCAGTGAAAGGCCCTCCTACAATGAGCAGTTCTTC. Translation gives CASSERPSYNEQFF.

This clonotype has just a few counts. V usage is TRBV28 and J usage is TRBJ2-7, with 9 positions matching TRBD2. The germline gives CDR1 MDHEN, CDR2 SYDVKM. The junction had 10 bases not matched to a gene; V was cut back by 7 bases and J by 0 bases. The length of the CDR3 is 16 residues. The CDR3 protein is CASTTPSGRFSYEQYF. Here the CDR3 DNA reads TGTGCCAGCACGACTCCGAGCGGGAGGTTCTCCTACGAGCAGTACTTC. Full variable domain (rest looked up from reference TRBV28 and TRBJ2-7): DVKVTQSSRYLVKRTGEKVFLECVQDMDHENMFWYRQDPGLGLRLIYFSYDVKMKEKGDIPEGYSVSREKKERFSLILESASTNQTSMYLCASTTPSGRFSYEQYFGPGTRLTVT.

The chain combines TRBV5-1 with TRBJ1-1, with D possibly matching TRBD1 (5 bases). V lost 4 bases to trimming and J lost 3 bases, with 13 bases between them. The CDR3 has 14 residues. The germline V gene encodes CDR1 SGHRS and CDR2 YFSETQ. CDR3 bases: TGCGCCAGCAGCCAAGGGGATACGGACACTGAAGCTTTCTTT. Its protein product is CASSQGDTDTEAFF.

Note on this clonotype: One end of the junction varies from germline; a read error may be responsible. The gene calls are TRBV9 and TRBJ2-3; D is tentatively TRBD1 or TRBD2 (5 bases each). Per the germline V gene, CDR1 is SGDLS and CDR2 is YYNGEE. The CDR3 spans 14 residues. DNA for the CDR3: TGTGCCAGCAACGTAATGGGGGACACAGATACGCAGTATTTT. It is translated as CASNVMGDTDTQYF. Drawing the rest from reference TRBV9 and TRBJ2-3, the complete variable domain is DSGVTQTPKHLITATGQRVTLRCSPRSGDLSVYWYQQSLDQGLQFLIQYYNGEERAKGNILERFSAQQFPDLHSELNLSSLELGDSALYFCASNVMGDTDTQYFGPGTRLTVL.

The chain employs TRBV5-1 and TRBJ2-3; TRBD1 aligns across 11 bases. The germline CDR1 and CDR2 sequences are SGHRS and YFSETQ. The CDR3 covers 16 residues. The V gene end was trimmed by 7 bases and the J gene end by 0 bases; junction bases not matched to a gene: 7. Here the CDR3 reads CASGTGGFGSTDTQYF. The CDR3, as DNA: TGCGCCAGCGGGACAGGGGGTTTCGGTAGCACAGATACGCAGTATTTT.

The chain recombines TRBV11-2 with TRBJ2-3; 11 bases are shared with TRBD2. The CDR3 is 17 amino acids. The V gene end was trimmed by 0 bases and the J gene end by 3 bases; junction bases not matched to a gene: 5. Germline V gene data show CDR1 as SGHAT and CDR2 as FQNNGV. The CDR3 region has the DNA TGTGCCAGCAGCTTAGATTTAGCGGGAGGGGGAACAGATACGCAGTATTTT. Its protein product is CASSLDLAGGGTDTQYF.

This clonotype was seen many times. An end of the junction differs from the germline gene, which may be a read error. The V call is TRBV4-3, the J call TRBJ1-1; 7 bases are a match to TRBD1. From germline, CDR1 is LGHNA and CDR2 YSLEER. The CDR3 is 12 amino acids. The CDR3 sequence: CASSQSGQQGTF. CDR3 DNA: TGCGCCAGCAGCCAAAGCGGTCAACAGGGGACCTTT.

The V gene is TRBV19, the J gene TRBJ1-1; TRBD1 matches at 9 bases. The CDR3 consists of 14 residues. Trimming took 6 bases from V and 2 from J; bases not matched to a gene: 4. Germline V gene lookup returns CDR1 LNHDA and CDR2 SQIVND (reference sequence). The DNA of the CDR3 is TGTGCCAGTAGGATGGGACAGGGAAACACTGAAGCTTTCTTT. Protein: CASRMGQGNTEAFF.

The chain is built from TRBV3-1 and TRBJ1-2, with D unclear. Germline values: CDR1 LGHDT, CDR2 YNNKEL (reference sequence). The V gene lost 0 bases and the J gene lost 7 bases, with 12 bases spanning the gap. The CDR3 covers 14 residues. CDR3 protein: CASSQDPGEFGYTF. CDR3 coding DNA: TGTGCCAGCAGCCAAGATCCTGGGGAGTTTGGCTACACCTTC.

The V and J genes are TRBV20-1 and TRBJ1-5; no firm D call. The CDR3 runs 14 residues. Trimming took 5 bases from V and 0 from J, leaving 11 bases between them. Germline-derived CDR1 and CDR2 are DFQATT and SNEGSKA (reference sequence). Here the CDR3 reads CSAFRPNSNQPQHF. Written as DNA, the CDR3 is TGCAGTGCTTTCAGGCCTAATAGCAATCAGCCCCAGCATTTT.

This clonotype was seen more than once but under ten times. This chain joins TRBV12-3 or TRBV12-4 and TRBJ1-2; 8 bases match TRBD1. V was clipped by 10 bases and J by 4 bases; unmatched bases: 8. There are 13 residues in the CDR3. CDR3 sequence: CATPGQAAYGYTF. DNA of the CDR3: TGTGCCACCCCGGGACAGGCGGCCTATGGCTACACCTTC.

The V gene is TRBV4-3, the J gene TRBJ1-6; a weak D match, TRBD1 (5 bases). V was clipped by 5 bases and J by 0 bases, with 17 bases between them. Germline loops: CDR1 LGHNA, CDR2 YSLEER. This CDR3 has 18 amino acids. CDR3 in amino acids: CASSSRDGASSYNSPLHF. The CDR3 nucleotides read TGCGCCAGCAGCTCCCGGGACGGCGCTAGCTCCTATAATTCACCCCTCCACTTT.

CDR3 DNA sequence: TGTGCCATACTACCCCCCAGACAGGACTTTTTAAATGGCTACACCTTC. It translates to CAILPPRQDFLNGYTF. The J gene is TRBJ1-2, the V gene TRBV14; TRBD1 is a possible D gene (6 bases). V gave up 10 bases and J gave up 6 bases, with 27 bases separating them. The CDR3 contains 16 residues. Germline loops: CDR1 SGHDN, CDR2 FVKESK.

This clonotype was found a few times. The V and J genes are TRBV10-3 and TRBJ1-2, with D perhaps matching TRBD1 (5 bases). Germline CDR1 is ENHRY and CDR2 is SYGVKD. Trimming took 8 bases from V and 4 from J, leaving 14 bases between them. The length of the CDR3 is 13 residues. The CDR3 sequence: CAIQEHRLYGYTF. CDR3 coding DNA: TGTGCCATCCAAGAGCACAGGCTCTATGGCTACACCTTC.

The chain recombines TRBV10-3 with TRBJ1-1, with D possibly being TRBD1 (5 bases). The CDR3 contains 14 residues. Germline V gene lookup returns CDR1 ENHRY and CDR2 SYGVKD. The V gene lost 10 bases and the J gene lost 0 bases, with 15 bases spanning the gap. The CDR3 loop reads CATSPRGLNTEAFF. The DNA for the CDR3 is TGTGCCACGTCCCCTCGGGGCCTGAACACTGAAGCTTTCTTT.

In DNA, the CDR3 is TGCGCCAGCAGCTTGATTGGAACTAGCGGCAATGAGCAGTTCTTC. It specifies CASSLIGTSGNEQFF. The chain has TRBV5-1 and TRBJ2-1; 8 positions agree with TRBD2. Looked up from germline, CDR1 is SGHRS and CDR2 is YFSETQ. This CDR3 has 15 amino acids. Trimming took 1 base from V and 6 from J; bases not matched to a gene: 6.